The clone carrying this T cell receptor beta chain was seen a handful of times. Antigen unknown. This sample was included in a study of T cell responses to AZD1222 COVID-19 vaccine. Whole-study findings and limits: Regions 160-218 and 743-854 dominated among vaccine-associated CD4 TCRs spanning spike. Most donors were white British, females outnumbered males, and clonal diversity was possibly underestimated. No day 14 peak samples; only post-peak repertoires were characterized.

Measured with immunoSEQ multiplex PCR; TCRdb has only the in-frame clones, and not every one. Of about 70,000 clones in the sample, about 83% are singletons; the top ten hold about 6%. The TCR was taken from an adult who received the AZD1222 COVID-19 vaccine. The sequencing used peripheral blood, collected 28 days after the second AZD1222 dose.

The chain's CDR3 is CASSLTRKNIQYF. The CDR3 DNA is TGTGCCAGCAGTTTAACTCGCAAAAACATTCAGTACTTC. The chain couples TRBV28 to TRBJ2-4; D not certain. The CDR3 consists of 13 residues. V lost 2 bases and J lost 3, with 5 bases in between. Per the germline V gene, CDR1 is MDHEN and CDR2 is SYDVKM.